A single sample gave rise to the 20 T cell receptor beta chains below, sequenced in a study of control samples from healthy donors and cancer patients. Only in-frame clones appear in the TCRdb table, and some are missing; sequencing was by immunoSEQ multiplex PCR. The sample carries around 84,000 clones, 84% recorded once. The specimen sequenced was PBMCs. The receptors were sampled from a man in his 60s with head and neck cancer.

The rearrangement links TRBV23-1 to TRBJ2-3; maybe TRBD2 (7 bases). TRBV23-1 belongs to the ORF category, with a function that is uncertain. The CDR3 has 19 residues. The germline V and J ends were trimmed by 7 bases and 1 base, with 27 bases remaining between them. The CDR3 DNA is TGCGCCAGCACCTACCCCCAAAGGGGGGGATGGGTTGGCACAGATACGCAGTATTTT. It encodes CASTYPQRGGWVGTDTQYF.

The rearrangement joins TRBV7-2 to TRBJ1-1; no clear D. Trimming took off 2 bases at V and 1 base at J, with 17 bases between the two ends. This CDR3 spans 17 amino acids. Germline CDR1 reads SGHTA; CDR2 reads FQGNSA. The CDR3 DNA follows: TGTGCCAGCAGCTTATCGGGCGGATTTCGCAGGAACACTGAAGCTTTCTTT. Its protein product is CASSLSGGFRRNTEAFF.

The CDR3 DNA reads as TGTGCCAGCAGTTTTGAGGGTCTCGGTGGCTACACCTTC. This gives the protein CASSFEGLGGYTF. V is TRBV27 and J is TRBJ1-2; D not certain. The CDR3 length is 13 residues. The V end lost 3 bases, the J end lost 7 bases, and 12 bases lay between the germline ends. The germline CDR1 and CDR2 sequences are MNHEY and SMNVEV (reference sequence).

The chain has TRBV5-4 and TRBJ2-3, with 7 bases lining up with TRBD2. The CDR3 is made up of 15 amino acids. CDR1 SGHNT and CDR2 YYREEE come from the germline V gene (reference sequence). The V segment lost 2 bases and the J segment 0 bases; nucleotides outside the gene matches: 3. CDR3 nucleotides: TGTGCCAGCAGCTTACGACTAGCTAGCACAGATACGCAGTATTTT. Encoded protein: CASSLRLASTDTQYF.

V usage is TRBV2 and J usage is TRBJ2-3; 11 nucleotides agree with TRBD2. CDR1 is SNHLY, CDR2 FYNNEI, per germline. CDR3 length equals 15 residues. V shed 5 bases and J 6 bases; nucleotides not matched to a gene: 7. The CDR3 DNA follows: TGTGCCAGCAGTTTACTAGCGGGAGTTACGGATACGCAGTATTTT. Its translation: CASSLLAGVTDTQYF. Full variable domain (remainder filled in from reference TRBV2 and TRBJ2-3): EPEVTQTPSHQVTQMGQEVILRCVPISNHLYFYWYRQILGQKVEFLVSFYNNEISEKSEIFDDQFSVERPDGSNFTLKIRSTKLEDSAMYFCASSLLAGVTDTQYFGPGTRLTVL.

This clone was counted once. V gene TRBV20-1 combines with J gene TRBJ2-1; 9 nucleotides line up with TRBD2. V gave up 3 bases and J gave up 1 base; unmatched junction bases: 4. Looked up from germline, CDR1 is DFQATT and CDR2 is SNEGSKA (reference sequence). The CDR3 is 15 amino acids. The CDR3 nucleotides read TGCAGTGCTAGTAGCGGGAGTGCGTCCTACAATGAGCAGTTCTTC. Its translation: CSASSGSASYNEQFF.

CDR3 in DNA: TGTGCCAGCAGTTATCAGCGAGCGGGCGGCACTGAAGCTTTCTTT. Amino acids: CASSYQRAGGTEAFF. This rearrangement joins TRBV6-5 to TRBJ1-1, with D unresolved. Germline values: CDR1 MNHEY, CDR2 SVGAGI. Trimming pared 3 bases from V and 4 bases from J, leaving 15 bases between. The CDR3 runs to 15 residues.

In this sample, this clone turned up a few times. This chain links TRBV28 with TRBJ1-5; 9 nucleotides line up with TRBD1. There are 15 residues in the CDR3. J gave up 6 bases and V 5 bases, and 8 bases lay outside the gene matches. Germline CDR1 and CDR2: MDHEN and SYDVKM. In nucleotides, the CDR3 is TGTGCCAGCAGTGACCCGACAGGGGGGGTTCAGCCCCAGCATTTT. It specifies CASSDPTGGVQPQHF.

This chain joins TRBV7-2 and TRBJ1-3; 7 positions match TRBD1. The CDR3 length is 15 residues. After removal of 1 base from V and 4 bases from J, the junction contained 4 bases not matched to a gene. Germline CDR1 is SGHTA and CDR2 is FQGNSA. Here the CDR3 reads CASSLVPGGGNTIYF. In nucleotides, the CDR3 is TGTGCCAGCAGCTTAGTGCCAGGGGGGGGAAACACCATATATTTT.

The chain has TRBV10-3 and TRBJ1-1; 8 bases line up with TRBD1. With V trimmed by 10 bases and J by 4 bases, 11 bases remained unmatched. The CDR3 covers 14 residues. Germline assignment: CDR1 ENHRY and CDR2 SYGVKD. In DNA, the CDR3 is TGTGCCACCAAACATGGACAGGGCCGCACTGAAGCTTTCTTT. This translates into CATKHGQGRTEAFF.

The count of this clone is one. The rearrangement links TRBV29-1 to TRBJ1-1, with D possibly being TRBD1 (6 bases). With 6 bases removed from V and 10 bases from J, the gap between germline ends came to 30 bases. Germline V gene data show CDR1 as SQVTM and CDR2 as ANQGSEA. The CDR3 has 16 residues. The DNA for the CDR3 is TGCAGCGTCATACAAGGGACGGGGGCCGGTGTCGGGGTAGCTTTCTTT. Translation: CSVIQGTGAGVGVAFF.

With regard to this clone: Germline is not matched at one junction end, which may reflect a read error. The chain joins TRBV7-7 to TRBJ2-2, with 8 bases that match TRBD1. The CDR3 runs to 15 residues. The germline CDR1 and CDR2 sequences are SSHAT and FNYEAQ (reference sequence). The CDR3 loop is CASSPDRGNTGELFF. The CDR3, as DNA: TGTGCTAGCAGCCCCGACAGGGGAAACACCGGGGAGCTGTTTTTT.

This clone was observed a few times. This chain uses TRBV28 with TRBJ1-5; TRBD1 matches 7 bases. The J segment lost 0 bases and the V segment lost 5 bases, leaving 10 bases of the junction unmatched. The CDR3 is 17 amino acids. Germline CDR1 and CDR2: MDHEN and SYDVKM. CDR3 coding DNA: TGTGCCAGCAGTCCTCCGACAGGGACAGATAGCAATCAGCCCCAGCATTTT. Translating gives CASSPPTGTDSNQPQHF.

J is TRBJ2-7 and V is TRBV5-1; 8 bases are shared with TRBD1. The V segment lost 4 bases and the J segment 4 bases; nucleotides outside the gene matches: 7. Germline V CDR1 and CDR2: SGHRS, YFSETQ. The CDR3 runs 14 residues. The CDR3 DNA is TGCGCCAGCAGCGTTAACAGGGGGAGGTACGAGCAGTACTTC. Amino acids: CASSVNRGRYEQYF.

V usage is TRBV3-1 (or the pseudogene TRBV3-2) and J usage is TRBJ1-5; the match to TRBD1 covers 7 bases. The CDR3 totals 14 residues. The V and J ends lost 4 bases and 4 bases, in that order; junction bases with no gene match: 4. Germline-derived CDR1 and CDR2 are LGHDT and YNNKEL (reference sequence). CDR3: CASSLQGENQPQHF. The CDR3 bases are TGTGCCAGCAGCCTTCAGGGGGAGAATCAGCCCCAGCATTTT.

The chain has TRBV2 and TRBJ2-1; TRBD2 is a possible D gene (6 bases). The ends were cut back, 4 bases at V and 9 bases at J, with 22 bases in the middle. The germline CDR1 and CDR2 sequences are SNHLY and FYNNEI. This CDR3 has 16 amino acids. In DNA, the CDR3 is TGTGCCAGCAGTGCGTTCGCGGGAACCCATTTCGGTGAGCAGTTCTTC. Translated, it gives CASSAFAGTHFGEQFF.

The chain uses TRBV14 and TRBJ2-4; D gene unclear. This CDR3 spans 13 amino acids. Germline assignment: CDR1 SGHDN and CDR2 FVKESK. V lost 2 bases, J lost 5 bases, and 7 bases lay in between. The DNA of the CDR3 is TGTGCCAGCAGCCAAACGGTCGAAAACATTCAGTACTTC. Translating it yields CASSQTVENIQYF. The variable domain in full, with the rest retrieved from reference TRBV14 and TRBJ2-4, is EAGVTQFPSHSVIEKGQTVTLRCDPISGHDNLYWYRRVMGKEIKFLLHFVKESKQDESGMPNNRFLAERTGGTYSTLKVQPAELEDSGVYFCASSQTVENIQYFGAGTRLSVL.

This clone appeared once. The chain carries TRBV2 and TRBJ2-7, with 10 bases lining up with TRBD2. This CDR3 has 13 residues. Germline values: CDR1 SNHLY, CDR2 FYNNEI. V lost 9 bases, J lost 2 bases, and 4 bases stayed unmatched. The CDR3 sequence: CASILAGPYEQYF. The DNA for the CDR3 is TGTGCCAGTATACTAGCGGGGCCCTACGAGCAGTACTTC.

This chain joins TRBV9 and TRBJ1-1; D gene unclear. V was trimmed by 4 bases and J by 1 base, leaving 2 bases between them. CDR1 is SGDLS and CDR2 is YYNGEE in the germline V gene. CDR3 length: 11 amino acids. The CDR3 sequence is CASSSNTEAFF. In nucleotides, the CDR3 is TGTGCCAGCAGCTCGAACACTGAAGCTTTCTTT.

The rearrangement uses TRBV29-1 and TRBJ2-7, with D perhaps matching TRBD1 (6 bases). This CDR3 region has 16 residues. The ends were cut back, 0 bases at V and 7 bases at J, with 22 bases in the middle. CDR1 and CDR2 (germline): SQVTM, ANQGSEA. The CDR3 nucleotides read TGCAGCGTTGAAGATTCAGCCGGGGACATCCCAGGGGAGCAGTACTTC. Amino acids: CSVEDSAGDIPGEQYF.